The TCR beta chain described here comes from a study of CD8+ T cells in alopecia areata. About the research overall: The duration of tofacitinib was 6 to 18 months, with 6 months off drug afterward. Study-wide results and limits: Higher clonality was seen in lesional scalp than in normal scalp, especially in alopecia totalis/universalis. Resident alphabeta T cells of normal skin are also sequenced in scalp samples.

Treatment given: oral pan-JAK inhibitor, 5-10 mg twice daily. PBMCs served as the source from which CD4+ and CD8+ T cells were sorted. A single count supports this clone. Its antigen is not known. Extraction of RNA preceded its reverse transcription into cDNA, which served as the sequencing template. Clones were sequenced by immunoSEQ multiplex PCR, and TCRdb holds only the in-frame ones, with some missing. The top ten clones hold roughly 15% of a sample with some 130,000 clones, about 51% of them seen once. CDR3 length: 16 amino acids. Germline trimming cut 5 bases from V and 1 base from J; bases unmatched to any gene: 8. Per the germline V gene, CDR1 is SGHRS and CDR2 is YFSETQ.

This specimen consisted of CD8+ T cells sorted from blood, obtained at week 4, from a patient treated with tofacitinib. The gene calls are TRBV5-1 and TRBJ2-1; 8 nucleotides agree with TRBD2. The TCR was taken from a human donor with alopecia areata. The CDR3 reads CASRADLAGSYNEQFF. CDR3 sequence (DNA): TGCGCCAGCAGGGCTGACTTAGCGGGGTCCTACAATGAGCAGTTCTTC.